This note documents a single TCR beta chain sequence. Its antigen is still unknown. No much larger clone is present one base from it, and per-base qualities are unavailable. The data derive from a study of cytomegalovirus exposure and HLA in healthy donors (dated by TCRdb to about 2017). About the investigation overall: In an earlier analysis of 587 of the donors, 276 Gb of sequence data and some 120 million unique TCR beta sequences from 180 million or so T cells were reported. A later analysis re-analyzed previously published TCR beta repertoires from approximately 670 donors and added high-resolution HLA genotyping to study TCR occurrence patterns. The number of donors typed differed by locus, with 629-630 for A, B, C, DRB1 and DQB1, 522 for DQA1, nearly 610 for DPA1, and about 450 for DPB1. Of the roughly 400 genotyped donors, approximately 81% were placed in the genetic ancestry cluster associated with self-reported Caucasian donors. The study was designed to test whether signatures of past pathogen exposure could be identified by cataloging public T cell receptors. Several DR-DQ haplotypes were handled as single units for association and clustering, since linkage in the cohort was strong. Among about 400 genotyped donors of the cohort, an average of around 250,000 unique TCR beta nucleotide sequences was sequenced per donor, of which about 19% were non-productive. Every repertoire in the discovery cohort had been generated on one and the same sequencing platform. Donor age, sex, ethnicity and CMV serostatus were compiled alongside the repertoire data. To predict cytomegalovirus infection status, the study combined high-throughput TCR immunosequencing, statistical association of individual TCRs with disease status, and machine learning. HLA typing included class I and class II loci at four-digit resolution. In the later analysis, no new phenotypic data were used to find candidate immune exposures; instead, reliance was placed on TCR beta sequences and their occurrence across donors. To decide whether each TCR beta V gene segment behaved as functional or pseudogenic, an earlier analysis of 587 of the donors relied on high-throughput TCR beta sequencing. About 300 gigabases of sequencing data and roughly 80 million unique TCR sequences made up an early release that covered several hundred HLA-typed donors. In addition to the first cohort of several hundred subjects, a separate validation cohort of approximately 130 different subjects was used. A later genetic analysis took genome-wide SNP genotypes for about three fifths of the 666 donors and used that subset as a discovery cohort. The T cell repertoires of about 700 subjects were profiled by immunosequencing and related to cytomegalovirus serostatus.

Library preparation employed the immunoSEQ multiplex PCR assay. The multiplex PCR relied on a mix of 60 forward primers for TCR Vbeta segments and 13 reverse primers for TCR Jbeta segments. Amplification of the CDR3 region of rearranged TCR beta genes was performed with a multiplex PCR assay on genomic DNA. The amplified TCR beta libraries were sequenced on the Illumina HiSeq System as 87-base-pair reads. As for the authors' bioinformatics: A later analysis counted about 82 million unique TCR beta chains across the 666 repertoires, and about 10 million of these chains were shared by at least two donors. Raw reads were error-corrected and collapsed into unique sequences with a nearest-neighbor algorithm that merged closely related sequences to remove PCR and sequencing errors. Alignment of CDR3 sequences to IMGT reference sequences was used to assign V, D and J gene segments. Each retained sequence needed at least a six-nucleotide match to both a V gene segment and a J gene segment. Rearrangements were called productive when the CDR3 lacked stop codons and stayed in frame with V and J; all others were non-productive. Following IMGT convention, CDR3 was defined as the stretch from the second conserved V-encoded cysteine to the conserved J-encoded phenylalanine. Sequences without an unambiguous match to a single V gene segment were excluded from the earlier analysis of several hundred of the donors. An earlier analysis of a few hundred of the donors classified V segments as functional when productive rearrangements were above 56.7% and as segregating when the standard deviation between donors was above 5%. A statistical classification framework was built for diagnosing cytomegalovirus status from the catalog of TCR beta chain sequences. V and J gene assignment, in a later analysis, came from comparing TCR nucleotide sequences with IMGT/GENE-DB human TR gene sequences. In a later analysis, CDR3 sequences and most-parsimonious VDJ recombination scenarios were assigned using the TCRdist pipeline. A later analysis defined each TCR beta chain by its CDR3 amino acid sequence plus V-gene family, and excluded reads lacking a unique V-gene family. To address suspected cross-contamination and a sequencing artifact, a later analysis removed a few hundred highly shared, low-generation-probability nucleotide sequences. In a later analysis, a clonal expansion index for each public chain was calculated from normalized within-repertoire ranks of inferred template counts. A later analysis computed generation probabilities with a VDJ recombination model fitted to out-of-frame rearrangements, and checked the results against IGoR. Hypergeometric tests were used in a later analysis to score TCR-TCR, TCR-HLA and TCR-CMV co-occurrence, with a repertoire-size bias correction applied to the TCR pairs. In a later analysis, false discovery rates were estimated by permuting HLA or CMV assignments 20 times. In a later analysis, co-occurring TCRs were grouped with DBSCAN, and TCRdist sequence similarity was added when clustering was performed within HLA-allele-positive subsets. Repertoires with fewer than 30,000 or more than 120,000 public chains were left out of co-occurrence clustering, as were five repertoires with anomalous nucleotide sharing. The clones in this table, taken by TCRdb from immuneACCESS, are in-frame only. Not every clone is retained; where verified, under half of the shortfall comes from an unresolved V gene, and the cause of the rest is unknown. The DNA was the basis for D and trimming; V, J and clone size are from that table. The sample profile shows about 150,000 clones; over 60% of them were found once. Together, the top ten hold 3% of the sample.

Broader findings and caveats from the paper: While some public TCRs were present in many individuals, most TCR sequences turned up only very rarely across donors. The authors suggested that the approach could potentially be extended to other disease states and immunological phenotypes. The 87-base-pair reads could not distinguish some IMGT-functional V segments, including TRBV6-2 and TRBV6-3, so those segments were excluded. Most CMV-associated TCR beta chains appeared to be HLA-restricted in a later analysis, and the HLA associations seemed to be driven largely by CMV exposure. The classifier was reported to diagnose cytomegalovirus status with high specificity and sensitivity in both the original and validation cohorts. About 17 rarely observed V segments, including chromosome 9 orphons, were excluded from the earlier analysis of approximately 500 of the donors because counts were too low. In vitro tests confirmed that three of the cytomegalovirus-associated TCR beta chains recognize cytomegalovirus antigens. A further reported finding was that TCR beta sequences accurately predicted the HLA-A and HLA-B alleles for most subjects in the first cohort. Strong co-occurrence of HLA alleles, especially DR and DQ, made assigning TCR associations to individual alleles difficult. An earlier analysis of around 540 of the donors showed that most TCR beta V segments appeared in productive rearrangements either about 87% or about 30% of the time, which broadly matched IMGT annotations. A cluster of highly shared sequence variants was judged likely to represent a technical artifact of the sequencing pipeline. The study gave a list of roughly 150 TCR beta chains associated with cytomegalovirus. Linkage disequilibrium might explain the correlated functional status among segregating V segments, but an unknown experimental factor could not be ruled out. An association between a missense DCLRE1C variant and V-gene and J-gene trimming of TCR beta chains was found in a later genetic analysis and replicated in an independent cohort. A later analysis associated some 17,000 TCR beta sequences with specific HLA alleles at a false discovery rate of 0.05. Sequencing depth was assumed to be roughly uniform across donors in the presence/absence analyses, though that assumption may not hold. In a later analysis, several top co-occurrence clusters were reported to appear linked to parvovirus B19, influenza, CMV and Epstein-Barr virus. A later genetic analysis reported fewer N-insertions in productive TCRs among donors in an Asian-associated ancestry cluster than the 666-donor mean. In a later analysis, the rate of TCR association differed among HLA loci, with DRB1 alleles having the most associated TCRs and HLA-C alleles having the fewest. This cohort had only TCR beta chains sequenced, and the lack of alpha or paired-chain data limited which features could be detected. Because HLA typing was unavailable for some donors at each locus, only the typed subset was used in association tests. Immune exposure information for the cohort was limited to CMV serostatus. In a later analysis, HLA-associated TCR beta chains showed more clonal expansion and lower generation probabilities than non-associated chains that were equally common.

The cohort consisted of hundreds of healthy bone marrow donors. Cohort members were all nominally healthy when sampled, although unrecorded immune exposures were likely present. The donor was CMV seropositive and belonged to the group of some 290 seropositive cohort members. Every donor gave a peripheral blood sample, and the peripheral blood mononuclear cells from that sample were used for TCR beta sequencing. The Qiagen DNeasy Blood Extraction Kit was used to extract genomic DNA from the blood cell samples. The CDR3 goes from the cysteine to the phenylalanine over 14 residues. Only the CDR3 region is kept as DNA, spanning 42 bases read in frame from base 1. Looking up the germline V gene yields CDR1 SGHTS and CDR2 YDEGEE. Clipping removes 10 bases from V and 5 bases from J, with 9 as the unmatched junction base count.

This receptor was obtained from a woman in her twenties or thirties in good health and CMV-seropositive. Sequencing input: PBMCs. The chain was built from TRBV5-8 and TRBJ2-2; 9 central bases correspond to TRBD2. The DNA sequence is given as TGTGCCGGAGATCTAGCGGGACGAACCGGGGAGCTGTTTTTT. Its product reads: CAGDLAGRTGELFF. Joined to the reference TRBV5-8 and TRBJ2-2 proteins, this CDR3 gives the full variable domain: EAGVTQSPTHLIKTRGQQATLRCSPISGHTSVYWYQQALGLGLQFLLWYDEGEERNRGNFPPRFSGRQFPNYSSELNVNALELEDSALYLCAGDLAGRTGELFFGEGSRLTVL.